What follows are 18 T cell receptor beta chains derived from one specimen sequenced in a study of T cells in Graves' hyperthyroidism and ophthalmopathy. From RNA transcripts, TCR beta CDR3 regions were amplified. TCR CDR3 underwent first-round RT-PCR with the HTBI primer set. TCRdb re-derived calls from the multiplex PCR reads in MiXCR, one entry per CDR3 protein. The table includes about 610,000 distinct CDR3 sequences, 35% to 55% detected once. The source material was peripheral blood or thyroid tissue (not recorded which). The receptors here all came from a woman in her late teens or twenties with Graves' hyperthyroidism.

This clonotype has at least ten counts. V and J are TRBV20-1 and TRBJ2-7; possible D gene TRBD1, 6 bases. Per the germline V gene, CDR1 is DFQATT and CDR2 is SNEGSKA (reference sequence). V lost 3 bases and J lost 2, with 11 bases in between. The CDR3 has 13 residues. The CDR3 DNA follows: TGCAGTGCTAGCACGGACAGTCCCTACGAGCAGTACTTC. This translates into CSASTDSPYEQYF.

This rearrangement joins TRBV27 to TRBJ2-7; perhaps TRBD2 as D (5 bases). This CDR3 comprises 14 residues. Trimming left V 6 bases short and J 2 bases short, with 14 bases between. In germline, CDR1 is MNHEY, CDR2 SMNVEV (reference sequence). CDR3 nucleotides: TGTGCCAGCAGACTTCGGGAATCGGCCTACGAGCAGTACTTC. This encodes CASRLRESAYEQYF.

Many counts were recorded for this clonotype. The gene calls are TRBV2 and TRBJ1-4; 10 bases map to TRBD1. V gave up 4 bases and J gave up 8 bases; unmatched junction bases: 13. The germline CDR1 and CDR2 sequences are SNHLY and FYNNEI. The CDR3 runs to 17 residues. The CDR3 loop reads CASSVPGQGQLNEKLFF. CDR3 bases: TGTGCCAGCAGTGTCCCGGGACAGGGGCAGCTCAACGAAAAACTGTTTTTT.

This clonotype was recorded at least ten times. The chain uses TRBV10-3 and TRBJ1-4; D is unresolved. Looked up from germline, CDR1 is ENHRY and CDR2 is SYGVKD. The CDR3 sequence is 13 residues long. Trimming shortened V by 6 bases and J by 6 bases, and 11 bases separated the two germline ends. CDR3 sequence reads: CAISSSEYEKLFF. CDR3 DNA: TGTGCCATCAGCTCCTCTGAGTATGAAAAACTGTTTTTT.

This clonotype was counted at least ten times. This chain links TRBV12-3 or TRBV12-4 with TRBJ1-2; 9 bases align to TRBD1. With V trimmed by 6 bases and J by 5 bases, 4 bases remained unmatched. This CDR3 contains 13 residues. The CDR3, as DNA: TGTGCCAGCAGCCGGGACAGGGCATATGGCTACACCTTC. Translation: CASSRDRAYGYTF.

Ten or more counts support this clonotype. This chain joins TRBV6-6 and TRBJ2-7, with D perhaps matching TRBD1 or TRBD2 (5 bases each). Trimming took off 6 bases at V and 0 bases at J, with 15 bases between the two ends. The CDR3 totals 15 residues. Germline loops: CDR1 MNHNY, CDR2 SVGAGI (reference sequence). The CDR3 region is CASSYRSGPSYEQYF. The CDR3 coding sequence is TGTGCCAGCAGCTATCGTTCGGGGCCCTCCTACGAGCAGTACTTC.

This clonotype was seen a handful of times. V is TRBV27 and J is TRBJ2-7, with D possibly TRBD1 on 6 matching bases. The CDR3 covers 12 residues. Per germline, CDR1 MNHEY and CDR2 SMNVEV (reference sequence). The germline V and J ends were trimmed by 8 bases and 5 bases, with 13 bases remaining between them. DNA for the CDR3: TGTGCCAGCCGGTCAACAGGGAACGAGCAGTACTTC. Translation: CASRSTGNEQYF.

CDR3 residues: CASSLEGGLTGELFF. DNA for the CDR3: TGTGCCAGCAGCTTAGAAGGGGGCCTCACCGGGGAGCTGTTTTTT. The chain couples TRBV7-2 to TRBJ2-2; 7 bases match TRBD1. The CDR3 spans 15 residues. The germline V gene has CDR1 SGHTA and CDR2 FQGNSA. Unmatched junction bases numbered 3, after V lost 1 base and J lost 4 bases.

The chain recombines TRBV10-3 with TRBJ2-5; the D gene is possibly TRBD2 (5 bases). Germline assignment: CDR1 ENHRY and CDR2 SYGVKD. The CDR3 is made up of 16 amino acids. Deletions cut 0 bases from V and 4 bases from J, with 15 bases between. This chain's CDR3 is CAISESGGLKGETQYF. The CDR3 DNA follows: TGTGCCATCAGTGAGTCCGGCGGACTTAAGGGAGAGACCCAGTACTTC.

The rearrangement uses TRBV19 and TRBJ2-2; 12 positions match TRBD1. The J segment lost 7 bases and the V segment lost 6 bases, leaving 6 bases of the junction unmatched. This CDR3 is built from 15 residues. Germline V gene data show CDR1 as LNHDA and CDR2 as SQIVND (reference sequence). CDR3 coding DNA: TGTGCCAGTAGGCCCGGGACAGGGGGCGGCGGGGAGCTGTTTTTT. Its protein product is CASRPGTGGGGELFF.

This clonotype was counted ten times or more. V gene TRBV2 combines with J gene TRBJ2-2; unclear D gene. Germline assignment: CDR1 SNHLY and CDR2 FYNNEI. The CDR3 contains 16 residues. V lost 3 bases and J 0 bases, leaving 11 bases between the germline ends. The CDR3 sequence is CASSEGGASNTGELFF. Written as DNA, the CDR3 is TGTGCCAGCAGTGAGGGTGGAGCCTCGAACACCGGGGAGCTGTTTTTT. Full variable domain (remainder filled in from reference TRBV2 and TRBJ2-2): EPEVTQTPSHQVTQMGQEVILRCVPISNHLYFYWYRQILGQKVEFLVSFYNNEISEKSEIFDDQFSVERPDGSNFTLKIRSTKLEDSAMYFCASSEGGASNTGELFFGEGSRLTVL.

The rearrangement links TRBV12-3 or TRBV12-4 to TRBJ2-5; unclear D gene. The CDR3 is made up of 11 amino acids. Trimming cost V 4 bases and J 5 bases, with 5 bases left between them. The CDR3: CASSSFETQYF. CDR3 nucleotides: TGTGCCAGCAGTTCGTTTGAGACCCAGTACTTC.

CDR3 sequence: CSVRPQGGEQYF. For the CDR3, the DNA is TGCAGCGTAAGACCTCAGGGTGGCGAGCAGTACTTC. The chain uses TRBV29-1 and TRBJ2-7; TRBD1 is a possible D gene (5 bases). The CDR3 extends over 12 amino acids. Trimming took 6 bases from V and 6 from J, leaving 15 bases between them. Germline-derived CDR1 and CDR2 are SQVTM and ANQGSEA.

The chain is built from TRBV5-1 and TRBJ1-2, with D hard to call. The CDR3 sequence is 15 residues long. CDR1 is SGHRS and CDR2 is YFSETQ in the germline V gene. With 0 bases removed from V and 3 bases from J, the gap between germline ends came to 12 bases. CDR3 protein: CASSLEVGSYYGYTF. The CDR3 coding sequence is TGCGCCAGCAGCTTGGAGGTCGGCAGCTACTATGGCTACACCTTC.

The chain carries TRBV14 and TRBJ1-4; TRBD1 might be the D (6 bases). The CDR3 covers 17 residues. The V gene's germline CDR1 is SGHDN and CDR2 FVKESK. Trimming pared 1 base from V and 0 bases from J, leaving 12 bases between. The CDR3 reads CASSQVGGGATNEKLFF. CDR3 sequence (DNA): TGTGCCAGCAGCCAAGTCGGAGGGGGAGCAACTAATGAAAAACTGTTTTTT.

The CDR3 region is CASRKLSGGSSYEQYF. The CDR3 DNA sequence: TGTGCCAGCAGGAAACTTAGCGGGGGTAGCTCCTACGAGCAGTACTTC. V is TRBV6-2 or TRBV6-3 and J is TRBJ2-7, with 9 bases matching TRBD2. V was clipped by 6 bases and J by 0 bases; unmatched bases: 9. Germline values: CDR1 MNHEY, CDR2 SVGEGT. The CDR3 runs to 16 residues.

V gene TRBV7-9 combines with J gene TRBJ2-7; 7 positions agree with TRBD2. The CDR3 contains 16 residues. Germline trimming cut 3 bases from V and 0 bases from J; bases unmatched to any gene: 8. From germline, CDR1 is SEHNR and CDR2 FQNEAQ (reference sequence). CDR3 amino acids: CASSFFTSANSYEQYF. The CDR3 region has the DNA TGTGCCAGCAGCTTTTTTACTAGCGCGAACTCCTACGAGCAGTACTTC.

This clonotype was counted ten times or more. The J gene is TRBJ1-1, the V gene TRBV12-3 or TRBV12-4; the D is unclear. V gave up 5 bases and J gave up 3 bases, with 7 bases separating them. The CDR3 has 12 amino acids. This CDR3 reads CASSQHHTEAFF. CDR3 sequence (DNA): TGTGCCAGCAGTCAGCATCACACTGAAGCTTTCTTT.